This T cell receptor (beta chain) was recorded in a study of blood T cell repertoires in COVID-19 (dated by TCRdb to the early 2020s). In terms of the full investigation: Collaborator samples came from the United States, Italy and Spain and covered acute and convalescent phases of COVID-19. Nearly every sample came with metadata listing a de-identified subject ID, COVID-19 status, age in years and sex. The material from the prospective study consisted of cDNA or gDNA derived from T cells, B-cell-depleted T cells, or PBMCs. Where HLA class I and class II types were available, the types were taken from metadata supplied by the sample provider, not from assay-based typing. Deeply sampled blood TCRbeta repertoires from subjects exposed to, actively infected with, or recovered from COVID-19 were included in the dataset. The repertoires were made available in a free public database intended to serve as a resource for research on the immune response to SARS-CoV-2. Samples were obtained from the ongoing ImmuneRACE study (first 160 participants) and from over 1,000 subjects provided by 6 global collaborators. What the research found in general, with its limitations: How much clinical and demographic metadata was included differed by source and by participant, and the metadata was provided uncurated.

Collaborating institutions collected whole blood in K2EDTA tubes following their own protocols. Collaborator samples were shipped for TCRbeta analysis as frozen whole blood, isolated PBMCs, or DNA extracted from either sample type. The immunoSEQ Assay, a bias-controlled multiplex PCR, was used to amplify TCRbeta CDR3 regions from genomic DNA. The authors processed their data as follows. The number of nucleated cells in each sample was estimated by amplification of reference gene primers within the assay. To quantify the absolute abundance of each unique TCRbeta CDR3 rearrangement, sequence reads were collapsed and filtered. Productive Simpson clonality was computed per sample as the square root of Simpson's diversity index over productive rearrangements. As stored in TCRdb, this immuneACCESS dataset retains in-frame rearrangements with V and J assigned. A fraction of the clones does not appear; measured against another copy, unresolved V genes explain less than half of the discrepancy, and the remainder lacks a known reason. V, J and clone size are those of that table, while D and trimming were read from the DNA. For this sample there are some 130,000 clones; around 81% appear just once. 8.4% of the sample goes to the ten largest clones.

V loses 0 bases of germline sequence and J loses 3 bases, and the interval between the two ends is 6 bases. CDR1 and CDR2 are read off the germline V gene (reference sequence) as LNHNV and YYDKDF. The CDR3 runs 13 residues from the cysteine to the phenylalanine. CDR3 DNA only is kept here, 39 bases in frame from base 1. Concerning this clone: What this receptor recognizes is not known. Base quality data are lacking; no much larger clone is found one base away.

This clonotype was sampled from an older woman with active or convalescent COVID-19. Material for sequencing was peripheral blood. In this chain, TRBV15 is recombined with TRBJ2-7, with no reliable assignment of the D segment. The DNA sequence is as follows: TGTGCCACCAGCAGAGACCCAAACTACGAGCAGTACTTC. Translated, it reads CATSRDPNYEQYF.